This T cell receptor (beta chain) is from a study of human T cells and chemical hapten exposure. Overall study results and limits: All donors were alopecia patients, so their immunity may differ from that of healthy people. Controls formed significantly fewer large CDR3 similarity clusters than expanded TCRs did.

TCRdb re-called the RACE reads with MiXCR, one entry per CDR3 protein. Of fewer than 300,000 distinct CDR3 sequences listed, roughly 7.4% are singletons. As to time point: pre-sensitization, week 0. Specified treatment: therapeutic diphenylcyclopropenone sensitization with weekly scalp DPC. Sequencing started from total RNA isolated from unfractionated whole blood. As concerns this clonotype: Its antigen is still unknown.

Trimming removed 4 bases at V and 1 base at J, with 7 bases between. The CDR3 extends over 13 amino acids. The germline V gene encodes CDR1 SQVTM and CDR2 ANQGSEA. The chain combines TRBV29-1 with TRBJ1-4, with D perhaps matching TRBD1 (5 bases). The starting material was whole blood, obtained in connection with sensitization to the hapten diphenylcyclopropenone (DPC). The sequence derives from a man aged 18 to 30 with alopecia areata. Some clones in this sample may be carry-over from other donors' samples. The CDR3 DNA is TGCAGCGTTGTGGGGGGAACTAATGAAAAACTGTTTTTT. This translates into CSVVGGTNEKLFF.